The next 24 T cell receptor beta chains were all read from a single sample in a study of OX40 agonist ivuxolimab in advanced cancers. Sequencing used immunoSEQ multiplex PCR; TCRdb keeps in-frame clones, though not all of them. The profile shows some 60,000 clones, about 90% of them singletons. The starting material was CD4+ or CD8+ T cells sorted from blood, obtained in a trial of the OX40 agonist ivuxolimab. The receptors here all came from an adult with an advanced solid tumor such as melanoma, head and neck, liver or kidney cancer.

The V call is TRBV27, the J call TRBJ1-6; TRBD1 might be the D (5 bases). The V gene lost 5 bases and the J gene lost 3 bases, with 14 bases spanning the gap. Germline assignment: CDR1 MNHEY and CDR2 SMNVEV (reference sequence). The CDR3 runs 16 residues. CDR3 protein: CASSTTRQIYNSPLHF. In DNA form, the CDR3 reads TGTGCCAGCAGTACAACCCGACAGATCTATAATTCACCCCTCCACTTT.

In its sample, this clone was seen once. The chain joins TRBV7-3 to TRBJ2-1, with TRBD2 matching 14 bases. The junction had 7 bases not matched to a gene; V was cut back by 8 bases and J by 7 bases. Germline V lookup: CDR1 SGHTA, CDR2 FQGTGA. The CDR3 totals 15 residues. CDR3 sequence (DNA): TGTGCCAGCGGCAAGACTAGCGGGAGGGGTAATGAGCAGTTCTTC. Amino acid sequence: CASGKTSGRGNEQFF.

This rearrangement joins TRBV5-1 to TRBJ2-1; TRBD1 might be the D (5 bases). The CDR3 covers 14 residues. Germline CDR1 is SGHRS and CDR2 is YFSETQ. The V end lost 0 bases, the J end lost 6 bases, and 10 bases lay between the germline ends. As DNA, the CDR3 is TGCGCCAGCAGCTTGGAGACAGTCAGCAATGAGCAGTTCTTC. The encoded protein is CASSLETVSNEQFF.

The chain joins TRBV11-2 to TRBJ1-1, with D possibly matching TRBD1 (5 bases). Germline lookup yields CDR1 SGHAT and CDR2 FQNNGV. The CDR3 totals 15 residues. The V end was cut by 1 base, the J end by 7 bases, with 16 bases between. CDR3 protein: CASSLVPREWVEAFF. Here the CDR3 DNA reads TGTGCCAGCAGCTTAGTTCCCAGGGAGTGGGTTGAAGCTTTCTTT. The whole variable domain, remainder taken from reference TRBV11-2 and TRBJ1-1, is EAGVAQSPRYKIIEKRQSVAFWCNPISGHATLYWYQQILGQGPKLLIQFQNNGVVDDSQLPKDRFSAERLKGVDSTLKIQPAKLEDSAVYLCASSLVPREWVEAFFGQGTRLTVV.

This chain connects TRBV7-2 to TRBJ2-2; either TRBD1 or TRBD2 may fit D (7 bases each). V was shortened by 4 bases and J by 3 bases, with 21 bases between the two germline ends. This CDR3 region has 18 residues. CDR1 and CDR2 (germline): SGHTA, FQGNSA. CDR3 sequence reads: CASSSYRGGSGHTGELFF. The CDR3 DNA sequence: TGTGCCAGCAGCTCCTACAGGGGAGGGAGCGGCCACACCGGGGAGCTGTTTTTT.

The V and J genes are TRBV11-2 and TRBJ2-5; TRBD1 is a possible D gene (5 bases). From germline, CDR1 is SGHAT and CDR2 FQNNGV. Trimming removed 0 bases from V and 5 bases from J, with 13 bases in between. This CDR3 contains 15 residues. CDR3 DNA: TGTGCCAGCAGCTTAGATAACAGGCGAGACGAGACCCAGTACTTC. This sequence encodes CASSLDNRRDETQYF.

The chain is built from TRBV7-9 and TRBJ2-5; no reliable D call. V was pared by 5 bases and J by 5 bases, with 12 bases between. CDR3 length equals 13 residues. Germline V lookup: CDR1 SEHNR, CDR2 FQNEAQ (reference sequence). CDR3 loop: CASSGNFLETQYF. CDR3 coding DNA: TGTGCCAGCAGCGGAAACTTTCTGGAGACCCAGTACTTC.

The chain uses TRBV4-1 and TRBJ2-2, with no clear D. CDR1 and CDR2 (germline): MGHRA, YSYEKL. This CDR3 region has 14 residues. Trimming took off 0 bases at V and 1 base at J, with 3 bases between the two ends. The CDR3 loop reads CASSQEGNTGELFF. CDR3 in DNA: TGCGCCAGCAGCCAAGAAGGGAACACCGGGGAGCTGTTTTTT.

For the CDR3, the DNA is TGTGCCAGCACCCGGTTTGCAACTAATGAAAAACTGTTTTTT. Translated, it gives CASTRFATNEKLFF. V gene TRBV5-8 combines with J gene TRBJ1-4; no clear D. Trimming removed 6 bases from V and 0 bases from J, with 9 bases in between. CDR1 and CDR2 (germline): SGHTS, YDEGEE. CDR3 length equals 14 residues. The full variable domain, its missing parts supplied by reference TRBV5-8 and TRBJ1-4, is EAGVTQSPTHLIKTRGQQATLRCSPISGHTSVYWYQQALGLGLQFLLWYDEGEERNRGNFPPRFSGRQFPNYSSELNVNALELEDSALYLCASTRFATNEKLFFGSGTQLSVL.

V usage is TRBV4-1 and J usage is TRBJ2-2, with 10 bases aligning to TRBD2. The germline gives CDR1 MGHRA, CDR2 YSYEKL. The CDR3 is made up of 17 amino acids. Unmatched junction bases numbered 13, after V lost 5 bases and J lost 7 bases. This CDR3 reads CASSVGVAGGSVGELFF. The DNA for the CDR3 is TGCGCCAGCAGCGTCGGGGTAGCGGGAGGTAGTGTCGGGGAGCTGTTTTTT.

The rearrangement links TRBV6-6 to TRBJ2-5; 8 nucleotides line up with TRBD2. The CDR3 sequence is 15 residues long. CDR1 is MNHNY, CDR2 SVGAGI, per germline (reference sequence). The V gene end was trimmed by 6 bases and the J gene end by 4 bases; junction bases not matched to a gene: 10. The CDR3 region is CASSDPVSGTETQYF. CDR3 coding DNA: TGTGCCAGCAGCGACCCGGTTAGCGGGACAGAGACCCAGTACTTC.

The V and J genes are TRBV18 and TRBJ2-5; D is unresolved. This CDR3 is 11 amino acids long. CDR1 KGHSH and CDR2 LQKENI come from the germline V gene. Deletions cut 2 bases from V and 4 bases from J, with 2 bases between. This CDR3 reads CASSPGETQYF. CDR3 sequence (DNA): TGTGCCAGCTCACCAGGAGAGACCCAGTACTTC.

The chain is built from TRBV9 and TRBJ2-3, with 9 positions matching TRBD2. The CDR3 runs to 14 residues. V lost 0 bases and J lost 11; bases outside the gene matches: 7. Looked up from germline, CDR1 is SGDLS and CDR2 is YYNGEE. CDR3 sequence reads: CASSVETSGLVQYF. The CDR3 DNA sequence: TGTGCCAGCAGCGTAGAGACTAGCGGTCTAGTGCAGTATTTT.

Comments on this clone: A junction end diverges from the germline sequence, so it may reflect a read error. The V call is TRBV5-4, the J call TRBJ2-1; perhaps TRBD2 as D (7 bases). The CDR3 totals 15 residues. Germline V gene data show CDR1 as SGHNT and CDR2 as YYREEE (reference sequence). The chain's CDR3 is CASSLAEVEGGPGVF. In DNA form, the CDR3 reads TGTGCCAGCAGCTTGGCCGAGGTGGAGGGGGGGCCCGGGGTCTTC.

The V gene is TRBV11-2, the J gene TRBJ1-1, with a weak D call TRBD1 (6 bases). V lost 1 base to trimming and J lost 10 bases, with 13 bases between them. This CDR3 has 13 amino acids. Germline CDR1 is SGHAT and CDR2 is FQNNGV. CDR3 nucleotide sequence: TGTGCCAGCAGCTTAGCGGGGGCTAGTGTAGCTTTCTTT. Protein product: CASSLAGASVAFF.

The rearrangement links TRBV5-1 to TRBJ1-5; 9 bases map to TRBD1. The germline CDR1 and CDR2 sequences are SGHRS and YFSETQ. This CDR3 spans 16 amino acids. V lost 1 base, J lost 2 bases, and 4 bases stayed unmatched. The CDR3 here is CASSLSTGGGNQPQHF. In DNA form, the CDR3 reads TGCGCCAGCAGCTTGTCGACAGGGGGAGGCAATCAGCCCCAGCATTTT. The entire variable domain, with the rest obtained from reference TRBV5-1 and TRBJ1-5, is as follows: KAGVTQTPRYLIKTRGQQVTLSCSPISGHRSVSWYQQTPGQGLQFLFEYFSETQRNKGNFPGRFSGRQFSNSRSEMNVSTLELGDSALYLCASSLSTGGGNQPQHFGDGTRLSIL.

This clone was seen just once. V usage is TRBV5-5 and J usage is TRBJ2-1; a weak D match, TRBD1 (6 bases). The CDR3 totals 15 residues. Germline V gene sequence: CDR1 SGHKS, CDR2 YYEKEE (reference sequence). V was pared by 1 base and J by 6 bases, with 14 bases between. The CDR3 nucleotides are TGTGCCAGCAGCTTGAAACAGGGAGAGACCAATGAGCAGTTCTTC. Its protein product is CASSLKQGETNEQFF.

The CDR3: CASKLGGGTEAFF. The CDR3 nucleotides read TGTGCCAGCAAACTGGGGGGGGGCACTGAAGCTTTCTTT. V usage is TRBV6-5 and J usage is TRBJ1-1; possibly TRBD1 for D (5 bases). The CDR3 length is 13 residues. V was clipped by 7 bases and J by 4 bases, with 13 bases between them. CDR1 is MNHEY and CDR2 is SVGAGI in the germline V gene.

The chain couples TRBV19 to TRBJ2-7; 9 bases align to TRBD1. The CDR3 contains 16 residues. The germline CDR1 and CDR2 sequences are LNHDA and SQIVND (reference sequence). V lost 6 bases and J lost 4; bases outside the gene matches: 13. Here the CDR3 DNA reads TGTGCCAGTAGCGAAACCTCCGGGACAGGGATTTACGAGCAGTACTTC. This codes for CASSETSGTGIYEQYF.

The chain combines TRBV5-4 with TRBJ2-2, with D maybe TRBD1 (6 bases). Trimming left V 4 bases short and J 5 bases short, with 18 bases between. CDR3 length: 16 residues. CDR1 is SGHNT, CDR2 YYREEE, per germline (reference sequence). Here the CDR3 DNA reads TGTGCCAGCAGCCCTATTGGGAACCAGGGGACCGGGGAGCTGTTTTTT. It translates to CASSPIGNQGTGELFF.

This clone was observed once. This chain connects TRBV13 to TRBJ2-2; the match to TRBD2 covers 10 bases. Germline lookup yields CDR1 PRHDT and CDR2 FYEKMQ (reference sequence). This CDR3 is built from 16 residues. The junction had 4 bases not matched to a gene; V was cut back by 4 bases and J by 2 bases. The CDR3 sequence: CASSSGTSDNTGELFF. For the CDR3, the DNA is TGTGCCAGCAGCTCCGGGACTAGCGACAACACCGGGGAGCTGTTTTTT.

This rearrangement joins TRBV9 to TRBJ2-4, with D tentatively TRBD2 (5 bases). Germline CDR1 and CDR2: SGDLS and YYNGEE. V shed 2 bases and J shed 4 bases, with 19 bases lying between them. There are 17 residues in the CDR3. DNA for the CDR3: TGTGCCAGCAGCGTCCAGACCGGGAAAAGGTGGAAAAACATTCAGTACTTC. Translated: CASSVQTGKRWKNIQYF.

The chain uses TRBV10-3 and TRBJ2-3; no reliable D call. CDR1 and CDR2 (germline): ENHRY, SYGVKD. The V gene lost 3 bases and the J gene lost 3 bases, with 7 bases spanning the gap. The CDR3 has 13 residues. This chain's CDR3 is CAISERRTDTQYF. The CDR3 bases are TGTGCCATCAGTGAACGCCGGACAGATACGCAGTATTTT.

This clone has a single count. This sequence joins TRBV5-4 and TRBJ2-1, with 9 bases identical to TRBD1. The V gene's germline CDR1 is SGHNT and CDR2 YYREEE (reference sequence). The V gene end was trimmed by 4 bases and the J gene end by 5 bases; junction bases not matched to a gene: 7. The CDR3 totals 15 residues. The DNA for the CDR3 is TGTGCCAGCAGCCGACAGGGGGGGAACCACAATGAGCAGTTCTTC. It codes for CASSRQGGNHNEQFF.